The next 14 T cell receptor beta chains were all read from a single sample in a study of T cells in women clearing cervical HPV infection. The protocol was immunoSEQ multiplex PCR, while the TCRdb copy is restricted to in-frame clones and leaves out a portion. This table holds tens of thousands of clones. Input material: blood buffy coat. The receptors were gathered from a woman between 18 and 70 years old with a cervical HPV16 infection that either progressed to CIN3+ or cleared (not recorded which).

The CDR3 here is CASSLLGTGATEAFF. The CDR3 bases that were read are TGCGCCAGCAGCTTGTTAGGGACAGGGGCCACTGAA. V gene TRBV5-1 combines with J gene TRBJ1-1; 10 nucleotides match TRBD1. Read coverage stops 3 residues before the CDR3 terminus; the germline J gene supplies the remainder. Germline V CDR1 and CDR2: SGHRS, YFSETQ. V lost 1 base, J lost 4 bases, and 4 bases stayed unmatched. There are 15 residues in the CDR3.

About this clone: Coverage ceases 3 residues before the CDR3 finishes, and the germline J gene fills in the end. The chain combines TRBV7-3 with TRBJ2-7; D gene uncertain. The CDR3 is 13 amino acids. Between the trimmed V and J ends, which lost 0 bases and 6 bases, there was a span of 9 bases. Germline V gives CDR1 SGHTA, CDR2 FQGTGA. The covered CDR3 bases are TGTGCCAGCAGCTTAACGGTCCCCGGCGAG. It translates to CASSLTVPGE. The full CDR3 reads CASSLTVPGEQYF.

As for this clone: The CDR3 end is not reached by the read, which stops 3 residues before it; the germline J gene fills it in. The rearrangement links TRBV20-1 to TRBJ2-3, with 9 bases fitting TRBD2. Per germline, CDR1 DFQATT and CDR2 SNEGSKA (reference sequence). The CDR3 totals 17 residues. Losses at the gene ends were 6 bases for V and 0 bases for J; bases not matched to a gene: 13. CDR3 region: CSARGLAGLSSTDTQYF. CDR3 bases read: TGCAGTGCCCGGGGGCTAGCGGGACTGTCGAGCACAGATACG.

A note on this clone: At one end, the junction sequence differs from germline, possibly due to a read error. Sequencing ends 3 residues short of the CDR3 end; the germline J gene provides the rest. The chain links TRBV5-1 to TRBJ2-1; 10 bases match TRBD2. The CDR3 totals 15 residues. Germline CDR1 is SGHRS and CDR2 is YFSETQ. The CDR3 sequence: CASRLGLANYNEQFF. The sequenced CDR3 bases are TGCGCCAGCAGGTTGGGACTAGCGAATTACAATGAG.

CDR3 DNA, as far as it was read: TGTGCCAGCAGAGTTCCGGGACAGGTCTTTGGC. Its translation: CASRVPGQVFG. Given in full, the CDR3 is CASRVPGQVFGYTF. The chain links TRBV5-8 to TRBJ1-2; 8 bases align to TRBD1. The read ends 3 residues early relative to the CDR3; the germline J gene fills the gap. This CDR3 is built from 14 residues. In germline, CDR1 is SGHTS, CDR2 YDEGEE. With 5 bases clipped from V and 7 bases from J, the junction kept 10 bases outside the gene matches.

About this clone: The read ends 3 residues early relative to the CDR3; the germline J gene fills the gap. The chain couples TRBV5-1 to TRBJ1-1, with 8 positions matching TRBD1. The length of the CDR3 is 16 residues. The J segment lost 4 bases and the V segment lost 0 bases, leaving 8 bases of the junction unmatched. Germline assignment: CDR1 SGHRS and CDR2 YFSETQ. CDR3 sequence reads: CASSLVQGVGGTEAFF. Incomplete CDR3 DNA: TGCGCCAGCAGCTTGGTACAGGGGGTCGGGGGCACTGAA. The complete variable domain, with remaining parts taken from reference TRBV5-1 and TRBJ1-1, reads KAGVTQTPRYLIKTRGQQVTLSCSPISGHRSVSWYQQTPGQGLQFLFEYFSETQRNKGNFPGRFSGRQFSNSRSEMNVSTLELGDSALYLCASSLVQGVGGTEAFFGQGTRLTVV.

The CDR3 region is CAWSVLRRAVTGELFF. The covered CDR3 bases are TGTGCCTGGAGTGTACTTCGGCGGGCGGTCACCGGGGAG. The V call is TRBV30, the J call TRBJ2-2, with D possibly being TRBD2 (5 bases). The read ends 3 residues early relative to the CDR3; the germline J gene fills the gap. Looked up from germline, CDR1 is GTSNPN and CDR2 is SVGIG (reference sequence). Trimming cost V 0 bases and J 4 bases, with 15 bases left between them. This CDR3 has 16 amino acids.

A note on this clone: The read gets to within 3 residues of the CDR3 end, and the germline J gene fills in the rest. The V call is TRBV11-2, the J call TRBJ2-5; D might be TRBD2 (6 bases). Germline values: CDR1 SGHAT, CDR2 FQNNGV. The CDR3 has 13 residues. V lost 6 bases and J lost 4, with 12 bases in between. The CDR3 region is CASSRGSTETQYF. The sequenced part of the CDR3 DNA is TGTGCCAGCAGTCGGGGGTCTACAGAGACC. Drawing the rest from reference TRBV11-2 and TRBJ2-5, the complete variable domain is EAGVAQSPRYKIIEKRQSVAFWCNPISGHATLYWYQQILGQGPKLLIQFQNNGVVDDSQLPKDRFSAERLKGVDSTLKIQPAKLEDSAVYLCASSRGSTETQYFGPGTRLLVL.

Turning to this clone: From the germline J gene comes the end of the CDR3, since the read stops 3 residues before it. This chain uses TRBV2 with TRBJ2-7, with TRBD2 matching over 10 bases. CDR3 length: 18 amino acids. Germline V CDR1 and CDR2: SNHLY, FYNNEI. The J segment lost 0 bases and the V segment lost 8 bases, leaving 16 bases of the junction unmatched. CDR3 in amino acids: CASRPVGLAGESSYEQYF. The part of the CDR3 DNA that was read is TGTGCCAGCCGACCGGTGGGCCTAGCGGGGGAAAGCTCCTACGAG. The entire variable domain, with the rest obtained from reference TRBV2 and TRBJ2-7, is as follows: EPEVTQTPSHQVTQMGQEVILRCVPISNHLYFYWYRQILGQKVEFLVSFYNNEISEKSEIFDDQFSVERPDGSNFTLKIRSTKLEDSAMYFCASRPVGLAGESSYEQYFGPGTRLTVT.

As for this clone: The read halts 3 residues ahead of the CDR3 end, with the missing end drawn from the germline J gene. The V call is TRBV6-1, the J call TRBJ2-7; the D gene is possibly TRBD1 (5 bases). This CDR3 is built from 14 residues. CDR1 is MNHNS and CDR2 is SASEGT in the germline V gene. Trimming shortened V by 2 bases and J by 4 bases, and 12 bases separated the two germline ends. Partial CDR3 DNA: TGTGCCAGCAGTGAACCAGGGATCGGTTACGAG. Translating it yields CASSEPGIGYE. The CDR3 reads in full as CASSEPGIGYEQYF.

CDR3 sequence reads: CASSLSIRSGNTIYF. The covered CDR3 bases are TGCGCCAGCAGCTTGAGCATCCGCTCTGGAAACACC. The chain carries TRBV5-1 and TRBJ1-3; the D is unclear. Read coverage stops 3 residues before the CDR3 terminus; the germline J gene supplies the remainder. Germline lookup yields CDR1 SGHRS and CDR2 YFSETQ. V lost 1 base, J lost 0 bases, and 8 bases lay in between. The CDR3 is 15 amino acids.

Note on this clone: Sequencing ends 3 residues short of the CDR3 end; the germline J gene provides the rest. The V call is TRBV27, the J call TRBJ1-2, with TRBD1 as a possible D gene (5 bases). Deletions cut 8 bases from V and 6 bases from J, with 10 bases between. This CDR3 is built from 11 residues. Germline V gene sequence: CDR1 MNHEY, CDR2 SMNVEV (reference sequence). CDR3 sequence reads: CASGRGNGYTF. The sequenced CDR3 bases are TGTGCCAGCGGAAGGGGAAATGGC.

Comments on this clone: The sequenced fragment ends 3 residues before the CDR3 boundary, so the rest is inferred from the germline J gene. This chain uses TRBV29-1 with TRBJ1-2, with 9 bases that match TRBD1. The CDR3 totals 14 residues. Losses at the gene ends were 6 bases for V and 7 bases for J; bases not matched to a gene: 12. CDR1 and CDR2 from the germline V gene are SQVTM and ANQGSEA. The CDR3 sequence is CSVRETDRGGGYTF. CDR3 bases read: TGCAGCGTCCGGGAAACGGACAGGGGAGGTGGC.

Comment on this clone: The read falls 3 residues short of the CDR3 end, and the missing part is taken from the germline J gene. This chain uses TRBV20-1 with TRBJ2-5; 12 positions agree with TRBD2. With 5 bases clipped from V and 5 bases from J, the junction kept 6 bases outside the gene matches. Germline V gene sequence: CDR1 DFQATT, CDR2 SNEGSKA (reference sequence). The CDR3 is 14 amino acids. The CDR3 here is CSAGRTSGAETQYF. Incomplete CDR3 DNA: TGCAGTGCTGGGAGGACTAGCGGGGCGGAGACC.